This TCR beta chain stems from a study of shared clonotypes between healthy human individuals. About the study: Plates per donor: three CD4 naive, three CD4 memory, two CD8 naive, one CD8 memory. Whole-study findings and limits: In general, naive subsets displayed greater estimated richness than memory subsets did.

With CCR7-negative CD45RA+ TemRA cells, CD45RO+ cells were combined in CD8 memory. TCRdb's table, derived via immunoSEQ multiplex PCR, lists solely in-frame clones and lacks some. The sample has about 92,000 clones; 60% to 75% are singletons. On this clone: Its antigen is currently unknown.

From germline, CDR1 is MGHRA and CDR2 YSYEKL. Trimming took off 6 bases at V and 9 bases at J, with 9 bases between the two ends. This CDR3 has 11 residues. V and J are TRBV4-1 and TRBJ2-1; the D is unclear. Sequences were obtained from memory CD8+ T cells sorted from blood. As to subset: CD45RO+ cells pooled with CCR7-negative TemRA cells. The receptor was isolated from a young man in good health. In nucleotides, the CDR3 is TGCGCCAGCAGAAACGCAGGTGAGCAGTTCTTC. Its translation: CASRNAGEQFF.